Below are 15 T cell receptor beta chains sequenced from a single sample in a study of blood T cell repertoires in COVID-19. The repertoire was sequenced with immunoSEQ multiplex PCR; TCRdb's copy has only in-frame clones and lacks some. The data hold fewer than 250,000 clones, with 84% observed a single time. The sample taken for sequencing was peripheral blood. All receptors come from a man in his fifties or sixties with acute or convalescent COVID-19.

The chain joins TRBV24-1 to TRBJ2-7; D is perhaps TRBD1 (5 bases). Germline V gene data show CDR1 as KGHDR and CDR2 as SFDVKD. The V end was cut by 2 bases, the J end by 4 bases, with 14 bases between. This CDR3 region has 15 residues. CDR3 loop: CATSDSGPSKYEQYF. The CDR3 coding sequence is TGTGCCACCAGTGATTCAGGGCCAAGTAAGTACGAGCAGTACTTC.

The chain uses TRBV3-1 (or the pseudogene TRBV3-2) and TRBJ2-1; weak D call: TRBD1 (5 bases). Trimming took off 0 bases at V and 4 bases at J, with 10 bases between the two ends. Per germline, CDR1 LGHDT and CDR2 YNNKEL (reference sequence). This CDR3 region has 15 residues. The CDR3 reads CASSQDYRIYNEQFF. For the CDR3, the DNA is TGTGCCAGCAGCCAAGATTACAGGATATACAATGAGCAGTTCTTC.

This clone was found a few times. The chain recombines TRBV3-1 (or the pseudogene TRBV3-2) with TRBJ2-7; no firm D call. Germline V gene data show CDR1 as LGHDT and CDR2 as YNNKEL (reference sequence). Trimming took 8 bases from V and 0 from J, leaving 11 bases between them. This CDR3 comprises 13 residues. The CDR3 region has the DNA TGTGCCAGCTCGCTTCAGGCCTCCTACGAGCAGTACTTC. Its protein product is CASSLQASYEQYF.

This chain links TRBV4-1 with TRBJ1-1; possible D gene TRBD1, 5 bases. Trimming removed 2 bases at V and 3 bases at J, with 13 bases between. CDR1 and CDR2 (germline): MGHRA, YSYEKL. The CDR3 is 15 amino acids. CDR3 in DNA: TGCGCCAGCAGCCAATGGTGGACATCGGACACTGAAGCTTTCTTT. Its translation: CASSQWWTSDTEAFF.

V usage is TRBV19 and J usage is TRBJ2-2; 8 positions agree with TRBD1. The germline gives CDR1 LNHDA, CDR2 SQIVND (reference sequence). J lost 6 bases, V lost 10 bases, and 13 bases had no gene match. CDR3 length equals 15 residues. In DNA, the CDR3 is TGTGCCACCCATGGACAGGGAGTGAGCGCCGGGGAGCTGTTTTTT. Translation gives CATHGQGVSAGELFF.

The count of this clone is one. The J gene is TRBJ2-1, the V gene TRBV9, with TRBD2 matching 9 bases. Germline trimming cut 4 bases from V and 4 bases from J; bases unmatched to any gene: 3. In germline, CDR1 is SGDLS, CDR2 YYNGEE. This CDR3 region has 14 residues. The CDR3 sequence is CASSLAGYYNEQFF. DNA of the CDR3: TGTGCCAGCAGCCTAGCGGGGTATTACAATGAGCAGTTCTTC.

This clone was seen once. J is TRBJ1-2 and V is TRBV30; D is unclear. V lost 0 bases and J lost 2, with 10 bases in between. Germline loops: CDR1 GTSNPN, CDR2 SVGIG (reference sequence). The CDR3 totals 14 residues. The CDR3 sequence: CAWSVMSGNYGYTF. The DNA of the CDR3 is TGTGCCTGGAGTGTTATGTCAGGAAACTATGGCTACACCTTC.

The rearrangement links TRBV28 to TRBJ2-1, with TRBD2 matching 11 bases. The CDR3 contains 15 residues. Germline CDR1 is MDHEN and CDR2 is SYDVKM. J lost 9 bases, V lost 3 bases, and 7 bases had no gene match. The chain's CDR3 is CASSLPTSGSSEQFF. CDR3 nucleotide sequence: TGTGCCAGCAGTTTGCCCACTAGCGGGAGTAGTGAGCAGTTCTTC.

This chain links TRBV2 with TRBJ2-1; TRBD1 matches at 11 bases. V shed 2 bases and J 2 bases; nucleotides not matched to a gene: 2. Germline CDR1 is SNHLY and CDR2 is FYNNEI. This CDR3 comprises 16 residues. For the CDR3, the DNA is TGTGCCAGCAGTGAAAGGGACAGGGGGACCTACAATGAGCAGTTCTTC. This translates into CASSERDRGTYNEQFF. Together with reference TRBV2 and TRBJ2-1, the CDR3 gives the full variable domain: EPEVTQTPSHQVTQMGQEVILRCVPISNHLYFYWYRQILGQKVEFLVSFYNNEISEKSEIFDDQFSVERPDGSNFTLKIRSTKLEDSAMYFCASSERDRGTYNEQFFGPGTRLTVL.

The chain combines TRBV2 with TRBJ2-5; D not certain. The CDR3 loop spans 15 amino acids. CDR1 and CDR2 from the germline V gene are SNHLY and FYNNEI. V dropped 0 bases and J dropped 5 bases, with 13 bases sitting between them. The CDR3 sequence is CASSEARRVAETQYF. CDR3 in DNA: TGTGCCAGCAGTGAAGCGCGTCGGGTGGCGGAGACCCAGTACTTC.

CDR3 region: CASSADGGRTEQYF. In DNA, the CDR3 is TGTGCCAGCAGCGCGGACGGCGGGAGGACGGAGCAGTACTTC. The chain joins TRBV7-3 to TRBJ2-7, with 8 bases matching TRBD2. V gave up 5 bases and J gave up 7 bases; unmatched junction bases: 10. Germline-derived CDR1 and CDR2 are SGHTA and FQGTGA. The CDR3 totals 14 residues. Based on the CDR3 plus reference TRBV7-3 and TRBJ2-7, the full variable domain is GAGVSQTPSNKVTEKGKYVELRCDPISGHTALYWYRQSLGQGPEFLIYFQGTGAADDSGLPNDRFFAVRPEGSVSTLKIQRTERGDSAVYLCASSADGGRTEQYFGPGTRLTVT.

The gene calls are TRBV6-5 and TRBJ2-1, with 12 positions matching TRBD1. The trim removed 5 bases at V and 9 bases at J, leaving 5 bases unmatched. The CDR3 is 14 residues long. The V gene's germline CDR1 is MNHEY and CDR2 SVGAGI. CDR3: CASSRDRGLGEQFF. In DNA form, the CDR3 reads TGTGCCAGCAGTAGGGACAGGGGGCTGGGTGAGCAGTTCTTC.

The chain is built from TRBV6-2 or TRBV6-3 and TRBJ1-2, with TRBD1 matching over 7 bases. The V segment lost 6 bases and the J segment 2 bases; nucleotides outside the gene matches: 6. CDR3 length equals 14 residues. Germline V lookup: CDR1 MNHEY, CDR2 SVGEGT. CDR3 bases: TGTGCCAGCAGCCAGACAGGGTTAAACTATGGCTACACCTTC. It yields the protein CASSQTGLNYGYTF.

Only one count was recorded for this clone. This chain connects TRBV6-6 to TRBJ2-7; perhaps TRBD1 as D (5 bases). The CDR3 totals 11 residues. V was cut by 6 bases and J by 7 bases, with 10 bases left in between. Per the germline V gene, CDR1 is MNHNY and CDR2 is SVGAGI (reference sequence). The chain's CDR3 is CASSLSGEQYF. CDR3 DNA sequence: TGTGCCAGCAGCCTTTCAGGGGAGCAGTACTTC.

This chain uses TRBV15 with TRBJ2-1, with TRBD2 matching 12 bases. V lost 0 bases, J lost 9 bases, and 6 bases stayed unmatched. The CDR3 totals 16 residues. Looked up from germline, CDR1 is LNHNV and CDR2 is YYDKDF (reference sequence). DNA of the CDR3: TGTGCCACCAGCAGAGATCTGACTAGCGGGAGAGGTGAGCAGTTCTTC. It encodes CATSRDLTSGRGEQFF. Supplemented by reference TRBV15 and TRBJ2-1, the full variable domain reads DAMVIQNPRYQVTQFGKPVTLSCSQTLNHNVMYWYQQKSSQAPKLLFHYYDKDFNNEADTPDNFQSRRPNTSFCFLDIRSPGLGDTAMYLCATSRDLTSGRGEQFFGPGTRLTVL.